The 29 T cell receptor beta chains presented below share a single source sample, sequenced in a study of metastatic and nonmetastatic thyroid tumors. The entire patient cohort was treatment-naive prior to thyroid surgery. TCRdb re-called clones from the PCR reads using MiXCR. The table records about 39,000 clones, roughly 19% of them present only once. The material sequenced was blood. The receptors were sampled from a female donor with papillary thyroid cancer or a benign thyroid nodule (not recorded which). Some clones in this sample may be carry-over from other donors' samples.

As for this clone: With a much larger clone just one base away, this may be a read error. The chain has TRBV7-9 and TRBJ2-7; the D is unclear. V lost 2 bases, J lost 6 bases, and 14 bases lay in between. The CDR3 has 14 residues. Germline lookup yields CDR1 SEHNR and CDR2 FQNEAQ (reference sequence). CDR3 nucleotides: TGTGCCAGCAGCTTACTGACAACCTCCGTCGAGCAGTACTTC. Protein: CASSLLTTSVEQYF.

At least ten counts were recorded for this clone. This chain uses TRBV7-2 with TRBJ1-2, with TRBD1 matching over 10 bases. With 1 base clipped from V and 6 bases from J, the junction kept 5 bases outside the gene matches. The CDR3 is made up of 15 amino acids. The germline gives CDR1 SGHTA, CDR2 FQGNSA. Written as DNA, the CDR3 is TGTGCCAGCAGCTTAGTTGCCGGGACAGGGGATGGCTACACCTTC. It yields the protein CASSLVAGTGDGYTF.

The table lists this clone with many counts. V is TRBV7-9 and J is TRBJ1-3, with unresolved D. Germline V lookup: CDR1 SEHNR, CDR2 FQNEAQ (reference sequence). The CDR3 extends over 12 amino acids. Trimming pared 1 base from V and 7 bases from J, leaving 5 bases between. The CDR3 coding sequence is TGTGCCAGCAGCTTAGGCACGAACACCATATATTTT. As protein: CASSLGTNTIYF.

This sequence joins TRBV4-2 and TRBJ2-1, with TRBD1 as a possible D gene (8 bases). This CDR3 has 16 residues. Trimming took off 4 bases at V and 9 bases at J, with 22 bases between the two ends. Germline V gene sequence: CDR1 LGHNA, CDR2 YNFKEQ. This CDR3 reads CASSRSGGAGGSEQFF. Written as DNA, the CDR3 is TGTGCCAGCAGCCGGTCAGGGGGGGCAGGGGGCAGTGAGCAGTTCTTC.

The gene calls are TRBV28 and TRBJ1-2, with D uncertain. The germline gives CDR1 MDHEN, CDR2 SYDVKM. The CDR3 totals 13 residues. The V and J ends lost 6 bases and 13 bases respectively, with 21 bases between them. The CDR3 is CASRDPGPWARTF. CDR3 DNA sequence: TGTGCCAGCAGAGATCCGGGCCCCTGGGCGCGCACCTTC.

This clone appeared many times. Here the CDR3 reads CASSQEARLNQPQHF. The CDR3 nucleotides read TGTGCCAGCAGCCAAGAGGCCAGGTTAAATCAGCCCCAGCATTTT. The chain combines TRBV4-2 with TRBJ1-5; no reliable D call. The CDR3 covers 15 residues. CDR1 and CDR2 (germline): LGHNA, YNFKEQ. Trimming left V 0 bases short and J 4 bases short, with 10 bases between.

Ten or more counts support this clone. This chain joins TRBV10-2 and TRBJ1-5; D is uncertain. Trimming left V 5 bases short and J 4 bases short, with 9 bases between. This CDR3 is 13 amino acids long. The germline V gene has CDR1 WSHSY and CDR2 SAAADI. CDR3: CASSTRENQPQHF. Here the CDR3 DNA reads TGCGCCAGCAGTACGCGGGAAAATCAGCCCCAGCATTTT.

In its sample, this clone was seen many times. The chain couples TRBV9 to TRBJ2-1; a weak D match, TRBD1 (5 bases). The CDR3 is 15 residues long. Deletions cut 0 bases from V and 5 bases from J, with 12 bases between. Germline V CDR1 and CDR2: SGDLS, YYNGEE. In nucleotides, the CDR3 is TGTGCCAGCAGCGTAGACCAGGGCTTCCACAATGAGCAGTTCTTC. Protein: CASSVDQGFHNEQFF.

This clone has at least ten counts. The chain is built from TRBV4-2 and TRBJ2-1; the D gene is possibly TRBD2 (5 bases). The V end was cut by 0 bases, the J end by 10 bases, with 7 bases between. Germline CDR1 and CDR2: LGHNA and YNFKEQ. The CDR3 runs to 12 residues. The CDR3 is CASSQEGGEQFF. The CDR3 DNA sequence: TGTGCCAGCAGCCAAGAGGGCGGGGAGCAGTTCTTC.

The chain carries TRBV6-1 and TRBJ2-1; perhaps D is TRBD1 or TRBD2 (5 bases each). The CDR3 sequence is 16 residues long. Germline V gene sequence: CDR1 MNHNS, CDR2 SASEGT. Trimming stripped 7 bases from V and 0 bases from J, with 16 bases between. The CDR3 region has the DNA TGTGCCAGCATTGGGGGACGCGGTAGCTCCTACAATGAGCAGTTCTTC. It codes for CASIGGRGSSYNEQFF.

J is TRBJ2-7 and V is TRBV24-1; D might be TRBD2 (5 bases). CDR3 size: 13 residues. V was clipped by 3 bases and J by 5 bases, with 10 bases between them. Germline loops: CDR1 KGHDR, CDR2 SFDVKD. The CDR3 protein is CATSDAGLDEQYF. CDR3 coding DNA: TGTGCCACCAGTGATGCGGGTTTAGACGAGCAGTACTTC.

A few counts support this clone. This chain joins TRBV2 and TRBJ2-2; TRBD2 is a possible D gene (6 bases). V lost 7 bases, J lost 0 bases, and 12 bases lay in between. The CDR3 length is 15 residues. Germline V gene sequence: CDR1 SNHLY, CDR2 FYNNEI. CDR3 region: CASKGLYANTGELFF. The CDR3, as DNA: TGTGCCAGCAAAGGACTATACGCGAACACCGGGGAGCTGTTTTTT.

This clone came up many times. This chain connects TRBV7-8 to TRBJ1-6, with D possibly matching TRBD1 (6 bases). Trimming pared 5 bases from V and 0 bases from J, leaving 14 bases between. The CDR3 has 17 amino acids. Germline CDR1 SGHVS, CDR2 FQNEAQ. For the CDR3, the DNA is TGTGCCAGCAGCCCATCCAGAGGGGGCTCCTATAATTCACCCCTCCACTTT. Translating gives CASSPSRGGSYNSPLHF.

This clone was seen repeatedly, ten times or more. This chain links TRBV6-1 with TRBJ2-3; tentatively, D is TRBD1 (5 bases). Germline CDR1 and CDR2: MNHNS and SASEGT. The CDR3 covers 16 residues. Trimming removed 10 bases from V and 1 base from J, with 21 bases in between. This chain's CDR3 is CATGNPGKIGTDTQYF. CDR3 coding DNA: TGTGCCACCGGAAACCCAGGGAAGATAGGCACAGATACGCAGTATTTT.

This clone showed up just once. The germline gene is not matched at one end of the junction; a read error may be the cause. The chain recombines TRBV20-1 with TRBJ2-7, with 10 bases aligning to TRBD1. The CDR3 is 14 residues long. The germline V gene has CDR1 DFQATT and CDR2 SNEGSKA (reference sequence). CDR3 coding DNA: TGCAGTGCTCTAGACAGGGGGCGCCTCTACGAGCAATACTTC. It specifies CSALDRGRLYEQYF.

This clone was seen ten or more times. CDR3 bases: TGTGCCAGTCACGAGACGGATGAATTCTATGGCTACACCTTC. Its translation is CASHETDEFYGYTF. The V call is TRBV28, the J call TRBJ1-2; no reliable D call. The CDR3 has 14 residues. CDR1 is MDHEN and CDR2 is SYDVKM in the germline V gene. V was pared by 9 bases and J by 4 bases, with 18 bases between.

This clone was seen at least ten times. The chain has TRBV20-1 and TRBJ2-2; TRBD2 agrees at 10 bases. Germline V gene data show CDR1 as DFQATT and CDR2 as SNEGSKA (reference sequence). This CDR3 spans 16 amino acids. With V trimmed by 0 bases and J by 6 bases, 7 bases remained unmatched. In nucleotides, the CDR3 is TGCAGTGCTAGAGATAAAGCGGGAGGGTCAGCCGGGGAGCTGTTTTTT. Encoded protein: CSARDKAGGSAGELFF.

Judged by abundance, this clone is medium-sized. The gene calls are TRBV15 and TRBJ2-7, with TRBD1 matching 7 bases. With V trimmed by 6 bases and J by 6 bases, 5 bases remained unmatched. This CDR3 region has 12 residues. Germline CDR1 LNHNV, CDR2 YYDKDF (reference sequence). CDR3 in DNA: TGTGCCACCAGTCAGGGGGTAGGCGAGCAGTACTTC. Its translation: CATSQGVGEQYF.

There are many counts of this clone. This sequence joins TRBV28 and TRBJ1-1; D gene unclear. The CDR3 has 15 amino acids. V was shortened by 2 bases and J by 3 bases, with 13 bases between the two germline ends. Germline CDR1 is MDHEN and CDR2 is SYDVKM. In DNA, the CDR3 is TGTGCCAGCAGTTTACGGAGGGTCCGGGACACTGAAGCTTTCTTT. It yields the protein CASSLRRVRDTEAFF.

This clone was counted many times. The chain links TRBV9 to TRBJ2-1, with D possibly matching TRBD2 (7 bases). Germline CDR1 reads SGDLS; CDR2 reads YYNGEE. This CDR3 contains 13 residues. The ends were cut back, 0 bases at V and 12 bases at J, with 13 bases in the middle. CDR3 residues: CASSVEGGDSQFF. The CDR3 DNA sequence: TGTGCCAGCAGCGTAGAGGGGGGGGATTCGCAGTTCTTC.

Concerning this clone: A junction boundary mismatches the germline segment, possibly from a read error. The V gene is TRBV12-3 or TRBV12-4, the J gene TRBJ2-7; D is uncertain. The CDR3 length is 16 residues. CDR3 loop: CANSLCLPDSSYEQYF. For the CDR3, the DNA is TGTGCCAACAGTTTATGTTTGCCAGATAGCTCCTACGAGCAGTACTTC.

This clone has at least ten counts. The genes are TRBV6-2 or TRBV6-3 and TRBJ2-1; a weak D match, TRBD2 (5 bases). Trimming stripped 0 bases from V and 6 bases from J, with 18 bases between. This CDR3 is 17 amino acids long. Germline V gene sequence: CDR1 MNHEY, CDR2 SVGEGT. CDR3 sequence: CASSYSITGSSTNEQFF. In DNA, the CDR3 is TGTGCCAGCAGTTACTCGATTACGGGAAGTAGCACCAATGAGCAGTTCTTC.

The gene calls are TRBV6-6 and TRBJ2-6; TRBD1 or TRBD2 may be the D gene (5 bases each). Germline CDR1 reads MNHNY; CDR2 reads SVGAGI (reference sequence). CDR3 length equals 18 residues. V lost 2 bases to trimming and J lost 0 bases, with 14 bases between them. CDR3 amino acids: CASSYDPGRSSGANVLTF. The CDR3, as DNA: TGTGCCAGCAGTTACGATCCGGGACGGAGCTCTGGGGCCAACGTCCTGACTTTC.

CDR3 sequence: CSASGGQGQRSGNQPQHF. In DNA form, the CDR3 reads TGCAGTGCCTCTGGGGGACAGGGCCAGCGAAGCGGCAATCAGCCCCAGCATTTT. This chain connects TRBV20-1 to TRBJ1-5, with TRBD1 matching 9 bases. There are 18 residues in the CDR3. The trim removed 6 bases at V and 2 bases at J, leaving 17 bases unmatched. Germline V gene lookup returns CDR1 DFQATT and CDR2 SNEGSKA (reference sequence).

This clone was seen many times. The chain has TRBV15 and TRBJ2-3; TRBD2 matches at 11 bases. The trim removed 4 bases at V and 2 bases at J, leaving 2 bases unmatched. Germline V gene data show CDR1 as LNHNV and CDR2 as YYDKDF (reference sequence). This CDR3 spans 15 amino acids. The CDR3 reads CATSMGLADTDTQYF. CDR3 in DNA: TGTGCCACCAGCATGGGACTAGCGGACACAGATACGCAGTATTTT. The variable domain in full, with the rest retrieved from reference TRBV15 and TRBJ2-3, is DAMVIQNPRYQVTQFGKPVTLSCSQTLNHNVMYWYQQKSSQAPKLLFHYYDKDFNNEADTPDNFQSRRPNTSFCFLDIRSPGLGDTAMYLCATSMGLADTDTQYFGPGTRLTVL.

The CDR3 DNA reads TGTGCCAGCAGTGAAGGACTAGCGGGGGCCTACGAGCAGTACTTC. It codes for CASSEGLAGAYEQYF. The J gene is TRBJ2-7, the V gene TRBV6-1; 12 bases agree with TRBD2. CDR1 is MNHNS and CDR2 is SASEGT in the germline V gene. The CDR3 is 15 amino acids. V was pared by 1 base and J by 2 bases, with 0 bases of the junction left unmatched.

CDR3: CSARMGYNEQFF. DNA for the CDR3: TGCAGTGCTAGAATGGGGTACAATGAGCAGTTCTTC. This chain connects TRBV20-1 to TRBJ2-1; no reliable D call. Trimming took off 2 bases at V and 4 bases at J, with 6 bases between the two ends. The CDR3 loop spans 12 amino acids. Germline V gene lookup returns CDR1 DFQATT and CDR2 SNEGSKA (reference sequence).

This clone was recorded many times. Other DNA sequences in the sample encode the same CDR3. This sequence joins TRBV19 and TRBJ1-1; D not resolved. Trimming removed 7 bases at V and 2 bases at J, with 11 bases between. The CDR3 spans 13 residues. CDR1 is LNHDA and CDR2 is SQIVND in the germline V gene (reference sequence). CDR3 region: CASKARANTEAFF. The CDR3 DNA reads TGTGCCAGTAAAGCGAGGGCAAACACTGAAGCTTTCTTT.

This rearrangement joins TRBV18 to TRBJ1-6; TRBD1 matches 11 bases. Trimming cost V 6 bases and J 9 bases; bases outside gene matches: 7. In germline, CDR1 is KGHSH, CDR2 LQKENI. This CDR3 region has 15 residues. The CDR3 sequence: CASSPGTGGGSPLHF. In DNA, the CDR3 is TGTGCCAGCTCGCCCGGGACAGGGGGAGGTTCACCCCTCCACTTT.